The sequence of this T cell receptor beta chain was determined in a study of Tregs in tolerant kidney transplant recipients. CDR1 is SGHVS and CDR2 is FQNEAQ in the germline V gene. The CDR3 runs to 16 residues. Trimming took 5 bases from V and 1 from J; bases not matched to a gene: 6. Judged by frequency, this clone is medium-sized. The read halts 3 residues ahead of the CDR3 end, with the missing end drawn from the germline J gene. Mixed chimerism was transient after nonmyeloablative marrow transplants from related graft donors. This table comes from immunoSEQ multiplex PCR, and its TCRdb copy is limited to in-frame clones, with some not included. The sample totals some 30,000 clones.

This sample comprised CD4+ T cells from blood (PBMCs), obtained 24 months after the transplant. The chain combines TRBV7-8 with TRBJ1-1; TRBD1 matches at 11 bases. This TCR came from a human patient who received a combined kidney and bone marrow transplant. Some of these T cells may belong to the graft donor. The CDR3 DNA, read in part, is TGTGCCAGCAGCCCAACCGGGACAGGGGGGAACACTGAA. It encodes CASSPTGTGGNTE. The full CDR3 reads CASSPTGTGGNTEAFF.